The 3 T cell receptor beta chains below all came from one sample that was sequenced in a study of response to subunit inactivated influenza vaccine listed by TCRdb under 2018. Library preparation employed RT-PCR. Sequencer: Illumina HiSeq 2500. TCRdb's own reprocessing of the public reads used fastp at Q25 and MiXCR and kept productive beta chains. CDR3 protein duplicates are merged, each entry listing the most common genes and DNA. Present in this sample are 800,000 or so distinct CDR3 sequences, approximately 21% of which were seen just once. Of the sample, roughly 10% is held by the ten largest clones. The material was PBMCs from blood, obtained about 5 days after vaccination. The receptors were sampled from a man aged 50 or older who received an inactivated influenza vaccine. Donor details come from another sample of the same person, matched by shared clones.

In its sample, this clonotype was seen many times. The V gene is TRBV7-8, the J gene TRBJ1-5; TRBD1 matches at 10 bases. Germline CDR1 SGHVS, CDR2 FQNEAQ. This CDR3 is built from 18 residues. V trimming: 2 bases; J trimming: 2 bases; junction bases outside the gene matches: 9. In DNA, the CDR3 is TGTGCCAGCAGCTTACGGAGGAGAGGACAGGGGGGCAATCAGCCCCAGCATTTT. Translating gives CASSLRRRGQGGNQPQHF.

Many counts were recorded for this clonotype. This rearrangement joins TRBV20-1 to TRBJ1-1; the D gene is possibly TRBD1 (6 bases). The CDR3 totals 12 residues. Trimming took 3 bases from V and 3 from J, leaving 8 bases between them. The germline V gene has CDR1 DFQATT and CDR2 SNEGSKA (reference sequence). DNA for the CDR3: TGCAGTGCTAGCAGGGGACACACTGAAGCTTTCTTT. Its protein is CSASRGHTEAFF.

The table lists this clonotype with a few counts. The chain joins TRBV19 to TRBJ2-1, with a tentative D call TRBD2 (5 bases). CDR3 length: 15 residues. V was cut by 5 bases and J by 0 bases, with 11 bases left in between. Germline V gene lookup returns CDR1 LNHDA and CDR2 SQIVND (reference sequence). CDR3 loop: CASSGGRLSYNEQFF. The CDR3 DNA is TGTGCCAGTAGTGGCGGGCGGCTCTCCTACAATGAGCAGTTCTTC.